This entry describes one TCR beta chain. The record originates from a study of blood T cell repertoires in COVID-19. About the study: Researchers got acute and convalescent COVID-19 samples from the United States, Italy and Spain.

The CDR3 extends over 14 amino acids. Germline loops: CDR1 SGHTA, CDR2 FQGNSA. Trimming took off 5 bases at V and 6 bases at J, with 14 bases between the two ends. Methods used by the authors: The assay estimated nucleated cells by amplifying reference gene primers. Some clones are missing from TCRdb's copy, which holds only in-frame ones; the method was immunoSEQ multiplex PCR. V and J calls and clone size are those listed in that table; D and trimming were worked out from the DNA. This sample carries about 170,000 clones, more than 85% of them seen once, and the ten largest clones take about 2.5%. This sequence was found in a woman over 75 with COVID-19, enrolled during active disease. The chain combines TRBV7-2 with TRBJ1-5; D is undetermined. Sequencing input: peripheral blood. CDR3 DNA sequence: TGTGCCAGCAGCCCTGGTCGTAATAGTCAGCCCCAGCATTTT. This encodes CASSPGRNSQPQHF.